The sequence of this TCR beta chain was determined in a study of blood T cell repertoires in COVID-19. CDR1 and CDR2 from the germline V gene are SEHNR and FQNEAQ (reference sequence). This CDR3 spans 18 amino acids. V was cut by 6 bases and J by 0 bases, with 21 bases left in between. Profiled with immunoSEQ multiplex PCR; TCRdb holds only in-frame clones, not every one. Of around 95,000 clones listed, around 88% are singletons. The sample holds a few counts of this clone. The source material was peripheral blood. J is TRBJ1-3 and V is TRBV7-9; TRBD1 might be the D (6 bases). The clonotype was recovered from a human donor in a cohort sampled during active COVID-19. The CDR3 DNA reads as TGTGCCAGCAGTCTTAGGGGGACCGGGACGAGCTCTGGAAACACCATATATTTT. It yields the protein CASSLRGTGTSSGNTIYF. Supplemented by reference TRBV7-9 and TRBJ1-3, the full variable domain reads DTGVSQNPRHKITKRGQNVTFRCDPISEHNRLYWYRQTLGQGPEFLTYFQNEAQLEKSRLLSDRFSAERPKGSFSTLEIQRTEQGDSAMYLCASSLRGTGTSSGNTIYFGEGSWLTVV.